Below are 14 T cell receptor beta chains sequenced from a single sample in a study of radiotherapy plus CTLA-4 blockade in lung cancer. Profiled with immunoSEQ multiplex PCR; TCRdb holds only in-frame clones, not every one. This table holds about 73,000 clones, about nine tenths found once. This specimen was peripheral blood, taken from a patient treated with radiotherapy plus ipilimumab. The receptors stem from a human donor with non-small cell lung cancer that progressed on radiotherapy plus ipilimumab.

The chain is built from TRBV18 and TRBJ2-2, with 7 bases fitting TRBD1. Germline V gene data show CDR1 as KGHSH and CDR2 as LQKENI. The CDR3 is 16 residues long. The junction had 14 bases not matched to a gene; V was cut back by 6 bases and J by 7 bases. The CDR3 nucleotides read TGTGCCAGCTCCCCGACAGGGTTGGCGTGGAGCGGGGAGCTGTTTTTT. Translated: CASSPTGLAWSGELFF.

CDR3 region: CASSTPGQYGYTF. The CDR3 region has the DNA TGTGCCAGCAGTACCCCGGGACAGTATGGCTACACCTTC. The chain combines TRBV6-6 with TRBJ1-2; 7 bases are shared with TRBD1. This CDR3 comprises 13 residues. V shed 5 bases, J shed 5 bases, and the junction held 5 bases outside the gene matches. Per germline, CDR1 MNHNY and CDR2 SVGAGI (reference sequence).

The V call is TRBV19, the J call TRBJ2-7; TRBD1 agrees at 10 bases. Looked up from germline, CDR1 is LNHDA and CDR2 is SQIVND (reference sequence). CDR3 size: 14 residues. V lost 5 bases, J lost 6 bases, and 7 bases stayed unmatched. The CDR3 spells CASSVGQGPFEQYF. The CDR3 nucleotides read TGTGCCAGTAGTGTGGGACAGGGGCCTTTCGAGCAGTACTTC. The entire variable domain, with the rest obtained from reference TRBV19 and TRBJ2-7, is as follows: DGGITQSPKYLFRKEGQNVTLSCEQNLNHDAMYWYRQDPGQGLRLIYYSQIVNDFQKGDIAEGYSVSREKKESFPLTVTSAQKNPTAFYLCASSVGQGPFEQYFGPGTRLTVT.

This chain connects TRBV27 to TRBJ2-5; D is uncertain. The CDR3 covers 14 residues. Per germline, CDR1 MNHEY and CDR2 SMNVEV (reference sequence). The ends were cut back, 6 bases at V and 1 base at J, with 12 bases in the middle. The CDR3 DNA is TGTGCCAGCAGCCCACTCGGGCGCCAAGAGACCCAGTACTTC. Its translation: CASSPLGRQETQYF.

The genes are TRBV9 and TRBJ2-5, with 8 bases aligning to TRBD1. Germline CDR1 SGDLS, CDR2 YYNGEE. This CDR3 contains 14 residues. Trimming at V came to 3 bases and at J to 4 bases, leaving 5 bases not matched to a gene. The CDR3 region is CASSAAGGGETQYF. As DNA, the CDR3 is TGTGCCAGCAGCGCAGCAGGGGGCGGAGAGACCCAGTACTTC.

The chain employs TRBV28 and TRBJ2-3, with a possible D match to TRBD1 (7 bases). V was shortened by 6 bases and J by 5 bases, with 21 bases between the two germline ends. The germline V gene encodes CDR1 MDHEN and CDR2 SYDVKM. The CDR3 spans 16 residues. The CDR3 DNA follows: TGTGCCAGCAGCTCCCCAGGGGGGCGGGGTGGAGATACGCAGTATTTT. Translating it yields CASSSPGGRGGDTQYF. The full variable domain, in which reference TRBV28 and TRBJ2-3 provide the parts outside the CDR3, is DVKVTQSSRYLVKRTGEKVFLECVQDMDHENMFWYRQDPGLGLRLIYFSYDVKMKEKGDIPEGYSVSREKKERFSLILESASTNQTSMYLCASSSPGGRGGDTQYFGPGTRLTVL.

The V gene is TRBV27, the J gene TRBJ1-5; D not resolved. This CDR3 is built from 12 residues. Trimming cost V 6 bases and J 3 bases, with 6 bases left between them. Germline assignment: CDR1 MNHEY and CDR2 SMNVEV (reference sequence). CDR3 protein: CASRSVNQPQHF. For the CDR3, the DNA is TGTGCCAGCAGGTCAGTCAATCAGCCCCAGCATTTT.

The table lists this clone with a few counts. The gene calls are TRBV5-6 and TRBJ2-7; D is possibly TRBD1 or TRBD2 (5 bases each). Germline V gene lookup returns CDR1 SGHDT and CDR2 YYEEEE. The germline V and J ends were trimmed by 4 bases and 3 bases, with 17 bases remaining between them. This CDR3 contains 15 residues. The CDR3 sequence: CASSEPGRSLYEQYF. As DNA, the CDR3 is TGTGCCAGCAGCGAGCCGGGACGGAGTCTCTACGAGCAGTACTTC. The whole variable domain, remainder taken from reference TRBV5-6 and TRBJ2-7, is DAGVTQSPTHLIKTRGQQVTLRCSPKSGHDTVSWYQQALGQGPQFIFQYYEEEERQRGNFPDRFSGHQFPNYSSELNVNALLLGDSALYLCASSEPGRSLYEQYFGPGTRLTVT.

This rearrangement joins TRBV28 to TRBJ1-2; 8 nucleotides align to TRBD1. The CDR3 has 14 amino acids. The V gene's germline CDR1 is MDHEN and CDR2 SYDVKM. Trimming at V came to 8 bases and at J to 7 bases, leaving 12 bases not matched to a gene. The CDR3 region is CASYGWDRSSGYTF. CDR3 DNA sequence: TGTGCCAGCTACGGATGGGACAGGAGTTCTGGCTACACCTTC.

The chain carries TRBV5-1 and TRBJ2-1; weak D call: TRBD2 (5 bases). The CDR3 is made up of 16 amino acids. Germline V gene sequence: CDR1 SGHRS, CDR2 YFSETQ. Trimming pared 4 bases from V and 7 bases from J, leaving 21 bases between. Here the CDR3 reads CASSAGFIRTPNEQFF. CDR3 in DNA: TGCGCCAGCAGCGCGGGTTTTATTCGGACGCCGAATGAGCAGTTCTTC.

This chain joins TRBV13 and TRBJ1-3; D gene ambiguous. Germline V gene data show CDR1 as PRHDT and CDR2 as FYEKMQ (reference sequence). Trimming removed 3 bases from V and 6 bases from J, with 15 bases in between. The CDR3 runs to 15 residues. CDR3 residues: CASSFEGGSLNTIYF. The CDR3 nucleotides read TGTGCCAGCAGCTTTGAAGGCGGTTCTCTAAACACCATATATTTT.

This sequence joins TRBV19 and TRBJ2-1, with D hard to call. V was cut by 3 bases and J by 1 base, with 10 bases left in between. Germline V lookup: CDR1 LNHDA, CDR2 SQIVND (reference sequence). The length of the CDR3 is 15 residues. The CDR3: CASSIYSLSYNEQFF. CDR3 sequence (DNA): TGTGCCAGTAGTATCTACAGTTTATCCTACAATGAGCAGTTCTTC.

The chain links TRBV7-9 to TRBJ1-4, with a weak D call TRBD1 (6 bases). The V end lost 2 bases, the J end lost 8 bases, and 6 bases lay between the germline ends. CDR1 and CDR2 from the germline V gene are SEHNR and FQNEAQ (reference sequence). The length of the CDR3 is 12 residues. The CDR3 protein is CASSLQGEKLFF. CDR3 in DNA: TGTGCCAGCAGCTTACAGGGGGAAAAACTGTTTTTT.

The chain couples TRBV11-2 to TRBJ1-5; D unclear. V was cut by 1 base and J by 3 bases, with 4 bases left in between. This CDR3 is 13 amino acids long. Germline values: CDR1 SGHAT, CDR2 FQNNGV. CDR3: CASSLADNQPQHF. The CDR3 coding sequence is TGTGCCAGCAGCTTAGCAGACAATCAGCCCCAGCATTTT.